This note documents a single T cell receptor (beta chain) sequence. Its antigen is unknown. The record originates from a study of T-cell memory formation after mild COVID-19. Broader study findings: Memory cells collected pre-infection included some clones that later responded, suggesting cross-reactive memory joined.

TCRdb passed the 5' RACE reads through MiXCR, listing each CDR3 protein once. The sample carries 450,000 to 650,000 distinct CDR3 sequences, about a fifth recorded once. The CDR3 sequence is 14 residues long. Germline loops: CDR1 SGHVS, CDR2 FQNEAQ. V lost 1 base and J 5 bases, leaving 8 bases between the germline ends. This receptor was identified in an adult woman who had mild COVID-19 (a few samples of this study predate the infection). Cell type and time point are not known. The gene calls are TRBV7-8 and TRBJ2-2; no reliable D call. Sequenced sample: PBMCs or a T cell subset sorted from them (not recorded which). CDR3 nucleotides: TGTGCCAGCAGCTTAGTCTTTCCAACCGGGGAGCTGTTTTTT. Its protein is CASSLVFPTGELFF.